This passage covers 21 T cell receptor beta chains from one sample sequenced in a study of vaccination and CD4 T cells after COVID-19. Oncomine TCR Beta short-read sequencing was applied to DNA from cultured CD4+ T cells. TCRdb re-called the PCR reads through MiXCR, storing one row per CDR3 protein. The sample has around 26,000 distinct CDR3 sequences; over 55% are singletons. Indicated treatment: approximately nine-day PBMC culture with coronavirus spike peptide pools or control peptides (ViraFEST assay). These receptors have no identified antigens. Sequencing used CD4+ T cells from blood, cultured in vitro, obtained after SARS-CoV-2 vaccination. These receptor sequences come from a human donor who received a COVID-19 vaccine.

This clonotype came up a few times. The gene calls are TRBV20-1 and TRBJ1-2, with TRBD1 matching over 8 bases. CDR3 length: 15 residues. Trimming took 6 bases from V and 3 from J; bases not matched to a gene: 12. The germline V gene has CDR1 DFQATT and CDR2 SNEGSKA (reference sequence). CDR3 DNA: TGCAGTGCCCAGATCGAGACAGGGGTCCACTATGGCTACACCTTC. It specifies CSAQIETGVHYGYTF.

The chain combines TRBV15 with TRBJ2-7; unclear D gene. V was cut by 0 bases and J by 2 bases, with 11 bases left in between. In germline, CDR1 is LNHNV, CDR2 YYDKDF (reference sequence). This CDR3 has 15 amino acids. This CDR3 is CATSRERVSTYEQYF. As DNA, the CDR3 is TGTGCCACCAGCAGAGAAAGGGTTAGCACCTACGAGCAGTACTTC.

CDR3 sequence reads: CASSRHLGTAIKTSYEQYF. CDR3 coding DNA: TGTGCCAGCTCCAGGCACCTCGGGACAGCGATTAAGACCTCCTACGAGCAGTACTTC. The V and J genes are TRBV27 and TRBJ2-7, with 7 bases that match TRBD1. The CDR3 has 19 amino acids. Germline V CDR1 and CDR2: MNHEY, SMNVEV (reference sequence). With V trimmed by 8 bases and J by 0 bases, 22 bases remained unmatched.

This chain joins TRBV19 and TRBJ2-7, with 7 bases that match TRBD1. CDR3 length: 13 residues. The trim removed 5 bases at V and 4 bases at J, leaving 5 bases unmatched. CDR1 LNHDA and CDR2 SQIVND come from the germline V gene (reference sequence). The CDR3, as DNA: TGTGCCAGTAGTCCTCCGGGACAGTACGAGCAGTACTTC. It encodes CASSPPGQYEQYF.

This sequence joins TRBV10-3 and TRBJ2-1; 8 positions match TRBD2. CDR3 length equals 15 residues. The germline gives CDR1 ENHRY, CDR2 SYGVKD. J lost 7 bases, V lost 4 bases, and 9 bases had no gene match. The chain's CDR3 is CAISAGGGRVNEQFF. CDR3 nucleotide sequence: TGTGCCATCAGTGCCGGCGGGGGGAGAGTTAATGAGCAGTTCTTC.

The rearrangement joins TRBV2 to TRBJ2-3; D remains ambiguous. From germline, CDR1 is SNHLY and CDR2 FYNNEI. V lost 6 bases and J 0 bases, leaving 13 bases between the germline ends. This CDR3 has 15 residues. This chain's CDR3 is CASSPPRTSTDTQYF. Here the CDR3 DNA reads TGTGCCAGCAGCCCCCCCCGAACTAGCACAGATACGCAGTATTTT.

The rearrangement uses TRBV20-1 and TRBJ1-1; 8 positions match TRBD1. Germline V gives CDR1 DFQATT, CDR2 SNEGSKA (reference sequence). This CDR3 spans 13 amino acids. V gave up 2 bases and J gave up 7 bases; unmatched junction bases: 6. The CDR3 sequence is CSARTRGLNEAFF. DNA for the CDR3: TGCAGTGCTAGAACCAGGGGGCTTAATGAAGCTTTCTTT.

CDR3 nucleotides: TGTGCCAGCAGTTCCCCAGGACTAGCGGGAGCGACCGGGGAGCTGTTTTTT. Its protein product is CASSSPGLAGATGELFF. V gene TRBV6-5 combines with J gene TRBJ2-2, with TRBD2 matching over 13 bases. This CDR3 has 17 amino acids. The germline CDR1 and CDR2 sequences are MNHEY and SVGAGI. The V gene end was trimmed by 4 bases and the J gene end by 5 bases; junction bases not matched to a gene: 7.

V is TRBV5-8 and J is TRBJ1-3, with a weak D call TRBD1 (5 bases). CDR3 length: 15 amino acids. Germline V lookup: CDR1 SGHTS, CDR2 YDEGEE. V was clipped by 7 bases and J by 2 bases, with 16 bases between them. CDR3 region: CASFGRDFAGNTIYF. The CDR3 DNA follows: TGTGCCAGCTTTGGCAGGGATTTTGCTGGAAACACCATATATTTT.

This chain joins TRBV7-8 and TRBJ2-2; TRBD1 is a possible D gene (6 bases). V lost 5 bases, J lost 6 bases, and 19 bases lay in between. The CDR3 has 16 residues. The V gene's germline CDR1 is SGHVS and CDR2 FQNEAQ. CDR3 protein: CASSPGGTGKAGELFF. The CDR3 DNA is TGTGCCAGCAGCCCGGGTGGTACAGGGAAAGCCGGGGAGCTGTTTTTT.

The CDR3 nucleotides are TGTGCCAGCTTATCCGGGACAGGGGCCACCGGGGAGCTGTTTTTT. It specifies CASLSGTGATGELFF. This chain uses TRBV18 with TRBJ2-2, with 10 bases matching TRBD1. The trim removed 7 bases at V and 4 bases at J, leaving 6 bases unmatched. CDR3 length: 15 amino acids. The germline gives CDR1 KGHSH, CDR2 LQKENI. Drawing the rest from reference TRBV18 and TRBJ2-2, the complete variable domain is NAGVMQNPRHLVRRRGQEARLRCSPMKGHSHVYWYRQLPEEGLKFMVYLQKENIIDESGMPKERFSAEFPKEGPSILRIQQVVRGDSAAYFCASLSGTGATGELFFGEGSRLTVL.

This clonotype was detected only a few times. CDR3 amino acids: CASSEFPDYGYTF. CDR3 coding DNA: TGTGCCAGCAGTGAATTCCCAGACTATGGCTACACCTTC. This sequence joins TRBV2 and TRBJ1-2; unclear D gene. Trimming cost V 2 bases and J 3 bases, with 7 bases left between them. The CDR3 loop spans 13 amino acids. Per the germline V gene, CDR1 is SNHLY and CDR2 is FYNNEI.

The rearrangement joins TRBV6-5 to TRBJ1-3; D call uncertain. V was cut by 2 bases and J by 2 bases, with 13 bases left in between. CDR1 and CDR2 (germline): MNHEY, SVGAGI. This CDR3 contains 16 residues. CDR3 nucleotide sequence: TGTGCCAGCAGTTACGGACGGAGTTCTACTGGAAACACCATATATTTT. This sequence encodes CASSYGRSSTGNTIYF.

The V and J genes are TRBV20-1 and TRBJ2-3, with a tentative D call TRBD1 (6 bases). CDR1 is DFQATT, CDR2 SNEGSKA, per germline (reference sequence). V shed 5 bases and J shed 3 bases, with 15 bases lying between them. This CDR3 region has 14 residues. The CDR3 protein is CSAEITGRTDTQYF. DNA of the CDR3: TGCAGTGCTGAAATAACAGGGCGGACAGATACGCAGTATTTT.

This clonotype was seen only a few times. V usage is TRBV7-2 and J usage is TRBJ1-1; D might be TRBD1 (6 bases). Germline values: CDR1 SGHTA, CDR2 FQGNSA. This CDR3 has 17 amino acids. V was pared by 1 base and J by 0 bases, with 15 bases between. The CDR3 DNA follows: TGTGCCAGCAGCTTAGTAGGGGGGGCAGAGGTGAACACTGAAGCTTTCTTT. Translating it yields CASSLVGGAEVNTEAFF.

The CDR3 DNA reads TGCAGTGCTAGGCCAGACATGATGAATGAAAAACTGTTTTTT. Translating gives CSARPDMMNEKLFF. The rearrangement joins TRBV20-1 to TRBJ1-4; D not certain. V gave up 3 bases and J gave up 5 bases, with 13 bases separating them. This CDR3 has 14 residues. Germline V gene lookup returns CDR1 DFQATT and CDR2 SNEGSKA (reference sequence).

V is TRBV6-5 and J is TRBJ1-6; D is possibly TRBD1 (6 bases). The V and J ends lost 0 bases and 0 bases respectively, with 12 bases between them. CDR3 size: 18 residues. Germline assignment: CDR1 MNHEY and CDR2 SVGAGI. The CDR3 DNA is TGTGCCAGCAGTTACTCGAATAGGGGGAGCTCCTATAATTCACCCCTCCACTTT. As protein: CASSYSNRGSSYNSPLHF.

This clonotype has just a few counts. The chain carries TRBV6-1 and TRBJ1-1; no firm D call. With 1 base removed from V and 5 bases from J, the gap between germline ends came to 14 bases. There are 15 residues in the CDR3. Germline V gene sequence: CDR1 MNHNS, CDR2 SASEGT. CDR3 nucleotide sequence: TGTGCCAGCAGTGAAGGGTGGCAGAGGAAAACTGAAGCTTTCTTT. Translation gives CASSEGWQRKTEAFF.

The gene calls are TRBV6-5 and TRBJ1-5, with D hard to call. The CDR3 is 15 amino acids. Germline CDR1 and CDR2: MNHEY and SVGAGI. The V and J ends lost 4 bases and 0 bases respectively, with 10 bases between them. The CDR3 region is CASSFGRFSNQPQHF. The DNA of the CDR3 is TGTGCCAGCAGTTTCGGACGGTTTAGCAATCAGCCCCAGCATTTT.

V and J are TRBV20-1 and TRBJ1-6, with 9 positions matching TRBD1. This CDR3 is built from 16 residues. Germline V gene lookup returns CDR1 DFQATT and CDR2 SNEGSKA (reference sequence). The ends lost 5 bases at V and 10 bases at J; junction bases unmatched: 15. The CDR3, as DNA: TGCAGTGCTGCAAAAAGTCGACAGGGGGTGGGCTCACCCCTCCACTTT. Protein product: CSAAKSRQGVGSPLHF.

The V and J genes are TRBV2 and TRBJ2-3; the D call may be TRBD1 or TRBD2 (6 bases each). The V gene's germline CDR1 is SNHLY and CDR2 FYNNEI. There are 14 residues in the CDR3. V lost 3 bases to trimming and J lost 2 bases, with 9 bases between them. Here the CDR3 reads CASSDGGPTDTQYF. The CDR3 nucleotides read TGTGCCAGCAGTGATGGGGGGCCCACAGATACGCAGTATTTT.